One and the same sample provided the 5 T cell receptor beta chains below, sequenced in a study of T cell responses to AZD1222 COVID-19 vaccine. Generated by immunoSEQ multiplex PCR, the TCRdb table keeps only in-frame clones and is missing some. The sample lists about 140,000 clones; 80% to 90% were seen once. The specimen was peripheral blood, collected on day 0 of AZD1222 vaccination. The receptors come from an adult in good health.

The J gene is TRBJ1-5, the V gene TRBV28; tentatively, D is TRBD1 (5 bases). Trimming left V 3 bases short and J 1 base short, with 7 bases between. The CDR3 is 14 residues long. The V gene's germline CDR1 is MDHEN and CDR2 SYDVKM. The CDR3 DNA sequence: TGTGCCAGCAGTTTGGGACCAAGCAATCAGCCCCAGCATTTT. As protein: CASSLGPSNQPQHF.

The rearrangement joins TRBV10-3 to TRBJ2-7; tentatively, D is TRBD2 (6 bases). Germline CDR1 ENHRY, CDR2 SYGVKD. The CDR3 runs 13 residues. Trimming cost V 10 bases and J 1 base, with 14 bases left between them. The CDR3 DNA reads as TGTGCCACCGCTGTAGCGGCTTCCTACGAGCAGTACTTC. Translating it yields CATAVAASYEQYF.

This chain connects TRBV24-1 to TRBJ2-3; the match to TRBD1 covers 7 bases. CDR1 KGHDR and CDR2 SFDVKD come from the germline V gene. The length of the CDR3 is 15 residues. J gave up 1 base and V 4 bases, and 4 bases lay outside the gene matches. This CDR3 reads CATSDTGTGTDTQYF. The CDR3 DNA sequence: TGTGCCACCAGTGACACCGGGACAGGCACAGATACGCAGTATTTT.

In DNA, the CDR3 is TGTGCCAGCAGATCCGGACAGGACATCTATGGCTACACCTTC. This sequence encodes CASRSGQDIYGYTF. J is TRBJ1-2 and V is TRBV6-6, with 7 bases fitting TRBD1. The CDR3 has 14 amino acids. The V gene end was trimmed by 6 bases and the J gene end by 4 bases; junction bases not matched to a gene: 8. CDR1 and CDR2 from the germline V gene are MNHNY and SVGAGI (reference sequence).

The chain carries TRBV7-8 and TRBJ1-6; TRBD1 is a possible D gene (5 bases). Germline V lookup: CDR1 SGHVS, CDR2 FQNEAQ. The CDR3 is 15 residues long. Deletions cut 5 bases from V and 7 bases from J, with 15 bases between. CDR3 region: CASSRQSYNNSPLHF. For the CDR3, the DNA is TGTGCCAGCAGCCGACAGTCCTACAACAATTCACCCCTCCACTTT.